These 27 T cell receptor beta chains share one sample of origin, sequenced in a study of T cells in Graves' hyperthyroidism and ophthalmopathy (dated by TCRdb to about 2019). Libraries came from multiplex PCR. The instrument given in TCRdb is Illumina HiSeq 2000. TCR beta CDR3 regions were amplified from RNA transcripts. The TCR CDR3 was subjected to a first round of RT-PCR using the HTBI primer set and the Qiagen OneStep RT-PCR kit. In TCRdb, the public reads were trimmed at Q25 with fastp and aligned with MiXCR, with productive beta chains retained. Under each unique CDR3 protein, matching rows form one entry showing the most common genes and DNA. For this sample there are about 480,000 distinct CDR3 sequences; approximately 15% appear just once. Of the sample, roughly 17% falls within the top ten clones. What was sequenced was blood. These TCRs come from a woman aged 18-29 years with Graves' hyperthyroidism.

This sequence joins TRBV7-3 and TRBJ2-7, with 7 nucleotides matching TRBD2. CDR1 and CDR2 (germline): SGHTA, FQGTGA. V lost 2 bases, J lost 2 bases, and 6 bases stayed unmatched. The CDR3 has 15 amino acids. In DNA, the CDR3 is TGTGCCAGCAGCTTAGTTGGGGGGGGGGCCTACGAGCAGTACTTC. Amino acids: CASSLVGGGAYEQYF.

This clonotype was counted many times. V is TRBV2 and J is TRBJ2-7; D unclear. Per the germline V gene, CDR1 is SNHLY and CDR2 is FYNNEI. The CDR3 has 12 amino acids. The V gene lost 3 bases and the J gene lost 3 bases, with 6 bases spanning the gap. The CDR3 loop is CASSEASYEQYV. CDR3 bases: TGTGCCAGCAGTGAGGCGAGCTACGAGCAGTACGTC.

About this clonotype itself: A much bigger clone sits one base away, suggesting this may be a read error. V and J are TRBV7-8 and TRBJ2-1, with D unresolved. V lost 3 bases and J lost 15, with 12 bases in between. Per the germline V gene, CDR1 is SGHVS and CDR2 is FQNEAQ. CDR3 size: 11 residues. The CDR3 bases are TGTGCCAGCAGCTTCGGCCCGAGTGGGTTCTTC. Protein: CASSFGPSGFF.

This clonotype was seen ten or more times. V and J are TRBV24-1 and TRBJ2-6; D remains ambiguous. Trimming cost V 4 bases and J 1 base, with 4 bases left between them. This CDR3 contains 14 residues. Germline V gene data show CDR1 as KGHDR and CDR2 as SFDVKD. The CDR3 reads CATSEGSGANVLTF. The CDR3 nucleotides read TGTGCCACCAGTGAGGGGTCTGGGGCCAACGTCCTGACTTTC.

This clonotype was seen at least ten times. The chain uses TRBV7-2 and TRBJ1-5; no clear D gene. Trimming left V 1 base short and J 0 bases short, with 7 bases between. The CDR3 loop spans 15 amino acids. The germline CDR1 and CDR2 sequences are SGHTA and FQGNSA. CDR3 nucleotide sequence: TGTGCCAGCAGCTTAGAAGGGAATAGCAATCAGCCCCAGCATTTT. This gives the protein CASSLEGNSNQPQHF.

The CDR3 nucleotides read TGTGCCAGCAGCTTAGGGCCCGGGGTCCTTGGCTACACCTTC. As protein: CASSLGPGVLGYTF. The chain is built from TRBV7-9 and TRBJ1-2; D not certain. Per the germline V gene, CDR1 is SEHNR and CDR2 is FQNEAQ (reference sequence). Deletions cut 1 base from V and 7 bases from J, with 13 bases between. The CDR3 runs to 14 residues. Full variable domain (remainder filled in from reference TRBV7-9 and TRBJ1-2): DTGVSQNPRHKITKRGQNVTFRCDPISEHNRLYWYRQTLGQGPEFLTYFQNEAQLEKSRLLSDRFSAERPKGSFSTLEIQRTEQGDSAMYLCASSLGPGVLGYTFGSGTRLTVV.

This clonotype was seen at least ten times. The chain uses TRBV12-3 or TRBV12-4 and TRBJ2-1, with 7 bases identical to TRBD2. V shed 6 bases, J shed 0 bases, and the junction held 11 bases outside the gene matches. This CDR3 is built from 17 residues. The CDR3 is CASRRSGTASSYNEQFF. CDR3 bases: TGTGCCAGCAGACGAAGCGGGACCGCAAGCTCCTACAATGAGCAGTTCTTC.

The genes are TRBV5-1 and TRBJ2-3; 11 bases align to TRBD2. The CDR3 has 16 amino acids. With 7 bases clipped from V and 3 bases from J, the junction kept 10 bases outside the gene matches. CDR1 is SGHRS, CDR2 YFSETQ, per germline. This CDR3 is CASGASGRSATDTQYF. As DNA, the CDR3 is TGCGCCAGCGGGGCTAGCGGGAGGTCGGCGACAGATACGCAGTATTTT.

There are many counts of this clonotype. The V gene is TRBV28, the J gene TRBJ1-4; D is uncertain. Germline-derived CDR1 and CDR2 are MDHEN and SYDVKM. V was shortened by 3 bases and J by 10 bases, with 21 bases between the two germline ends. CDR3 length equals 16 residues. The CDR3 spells CASSLGMDGEWGKLFF. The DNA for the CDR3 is TGTGCCAGCAGTTTGGGGATGGACGGGGAGTGGGGAAAACTGTTTTTT.

This chain's CDR3 is CASTLQGQNTEAFF. The DNA for the CDR3 is TGTGCCAGTACCTTGCAGGGGCAGAACACTGAAGCTTTCTTT. The genes are TRBV19 and TRBJ1-1, with D perhaps TRBD1 (6 bases). The V gene's germline CDR1 is LNHDA and CDR2 SQIVND (reference sequence). The V end lost 7 bases, the J end lost 1 base, and 13 bases lay between the germline ends. This CDR3 comprises 14 residues.

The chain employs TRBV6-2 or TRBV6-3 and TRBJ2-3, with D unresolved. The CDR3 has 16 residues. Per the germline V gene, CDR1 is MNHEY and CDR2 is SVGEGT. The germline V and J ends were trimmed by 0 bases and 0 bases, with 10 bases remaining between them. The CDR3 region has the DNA TGTGCCAGCAGTTACTCGTTGATTGCTAGCACAGATACGCAGTATTTT. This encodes CASSYSLIASTDTQYF.

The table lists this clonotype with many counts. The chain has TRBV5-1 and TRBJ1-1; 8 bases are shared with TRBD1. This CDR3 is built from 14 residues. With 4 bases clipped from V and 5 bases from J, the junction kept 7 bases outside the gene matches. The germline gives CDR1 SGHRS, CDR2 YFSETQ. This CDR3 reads CASSQDRGITEAFF. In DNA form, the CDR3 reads TGCGCCAGCAGCCAAGACAGGGGAATTACTGAAGCTTTCTTT.

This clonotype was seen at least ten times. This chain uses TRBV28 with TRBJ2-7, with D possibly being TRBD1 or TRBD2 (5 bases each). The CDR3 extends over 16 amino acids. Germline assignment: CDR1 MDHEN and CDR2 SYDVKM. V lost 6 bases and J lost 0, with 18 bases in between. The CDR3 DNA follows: TGTGCCAGCAGGCCCGACCTAGGGGAGCGCTCCTACGAGCAGTACTTC. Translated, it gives CASRPDLGERSYEQYF.

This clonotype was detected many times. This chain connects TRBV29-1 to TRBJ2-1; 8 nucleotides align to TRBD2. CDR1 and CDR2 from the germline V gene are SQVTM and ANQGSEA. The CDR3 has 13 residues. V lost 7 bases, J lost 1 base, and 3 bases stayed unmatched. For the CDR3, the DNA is TGCAGCGCGATAGCGGGGTCCTACAATGAGCAGTTCTTC. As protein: CSAIAGSYNEQFF.

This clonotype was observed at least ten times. The CDR3, as DNA: TGTGCCAGCAGCCAAGGGACCAATACGCAGTATTTT. This encodes CASSQGTNTQYF. J is TRBJ2-3 and V is TRBV3-1; unclear D gene. Trimming shortened V by 1 base and J by 7 bases, and 6 bases separated the two germline ends. CDR1 LGHDT and CDR2 YNNKEL come from the germline V gene (reference sequence). The CDR3 consists of 12 residues.

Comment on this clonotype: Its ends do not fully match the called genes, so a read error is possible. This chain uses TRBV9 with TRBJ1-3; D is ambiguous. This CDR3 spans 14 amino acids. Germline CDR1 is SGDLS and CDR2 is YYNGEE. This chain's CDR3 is CASSPSAIGDTIYF. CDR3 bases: TGTGCCAGCAGCCCTAGCGCCATTGGAGACACCATATATTTT.

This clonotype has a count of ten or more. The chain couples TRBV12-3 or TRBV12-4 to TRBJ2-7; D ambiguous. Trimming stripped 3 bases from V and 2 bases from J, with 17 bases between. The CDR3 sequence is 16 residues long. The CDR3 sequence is CASSLTGPPLAYEQYV. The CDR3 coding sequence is TGTGCCAGCAGTTTGACTGGACCCCCACTCGCCTACGAGCAGTACGTC.

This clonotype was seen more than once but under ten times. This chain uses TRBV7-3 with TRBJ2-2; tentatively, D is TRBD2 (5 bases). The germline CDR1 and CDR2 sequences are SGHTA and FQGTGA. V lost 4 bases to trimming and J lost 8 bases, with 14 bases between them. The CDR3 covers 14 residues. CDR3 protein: CASSSGPEAGELFF. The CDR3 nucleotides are TGTGCCAGCAGCTCGGGCCCGGAGGCGGGGGAGCTGTTTTTT.

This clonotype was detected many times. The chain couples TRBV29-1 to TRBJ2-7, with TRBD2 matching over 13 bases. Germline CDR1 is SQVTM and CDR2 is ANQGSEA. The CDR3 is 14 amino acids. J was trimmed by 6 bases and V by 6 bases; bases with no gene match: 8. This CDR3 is CSVLGTSGELEQYF. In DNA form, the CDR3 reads TGCAGCGTACTCGGGACTAGCGGGGAACTCGAGCAGTACTTC.

Here the CDR3 reads CASSIGLAKNIQYF. The DNA for the CDR3 is TGTGCCAGTAGTATAGGACTAGCCAAAAACATTCAGTACTTC. The chain combines TRBV19 with TRBJ2-4; no definite D call. The V end lost 1 base, the J end lost 0 bases, and 4 bases lay between the germline ends. The CDR3 has 14 residues. CDR1 is LNHDA, CDR2 SQIVND, per germline (reference sequence).

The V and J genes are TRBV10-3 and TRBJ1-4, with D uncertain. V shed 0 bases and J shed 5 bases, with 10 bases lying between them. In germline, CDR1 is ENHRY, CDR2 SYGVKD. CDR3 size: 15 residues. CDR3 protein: CAISESAGVNEKLFF. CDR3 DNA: TGTGCCATCAGTGAGTCTGCAGGAGTAAATGAAAAACTGTTTTTT.

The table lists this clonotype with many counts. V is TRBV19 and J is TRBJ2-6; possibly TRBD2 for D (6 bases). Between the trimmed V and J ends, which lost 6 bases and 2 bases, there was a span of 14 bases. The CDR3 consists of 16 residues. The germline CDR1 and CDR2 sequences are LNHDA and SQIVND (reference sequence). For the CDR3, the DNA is TGTGCCAGTAGCCAAACGGGGGTGCCTGGGGCCAACGTCCTGACTTTC. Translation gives CASSQTGVPGANVLTF. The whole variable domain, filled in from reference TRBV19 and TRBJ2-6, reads DGGITQSPKYLFRKEGQNVTLSCEQNLNHDAMYWYRQDPGQGLRLIYYSQIVNDFQKGDIAEGYSVSREKKESFPLTVTSAQKNPTAFYLCASSQTGVPGANVLTFGAGSRLTVL.

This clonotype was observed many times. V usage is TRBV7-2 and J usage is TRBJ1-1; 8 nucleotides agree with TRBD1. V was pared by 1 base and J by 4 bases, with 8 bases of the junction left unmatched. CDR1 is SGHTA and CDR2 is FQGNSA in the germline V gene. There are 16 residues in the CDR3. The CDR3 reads CASSLGPDRASTEAFF. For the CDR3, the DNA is TGTGCCAGCAGCTTAGGACCGGACAGGGCGTCCACTGAAGCTTTCTTT.

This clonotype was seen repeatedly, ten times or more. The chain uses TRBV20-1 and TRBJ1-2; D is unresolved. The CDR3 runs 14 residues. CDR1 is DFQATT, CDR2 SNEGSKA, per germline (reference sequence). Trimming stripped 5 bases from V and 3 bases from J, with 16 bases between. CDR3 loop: CSARSEGGDYGYTF. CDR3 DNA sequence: TGCAGTGCTCGTTCTGAGGGAGGTGACTATGGCTACACCTTC.

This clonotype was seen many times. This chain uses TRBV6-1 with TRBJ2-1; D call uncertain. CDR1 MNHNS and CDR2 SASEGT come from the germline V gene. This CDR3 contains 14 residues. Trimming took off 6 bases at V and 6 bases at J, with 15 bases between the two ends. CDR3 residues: CASSPPARGNEQFF. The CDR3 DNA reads TGTGCCAGCAGCCCTCCCGCGCGCGGCAATGAGCAGTTCTTC.

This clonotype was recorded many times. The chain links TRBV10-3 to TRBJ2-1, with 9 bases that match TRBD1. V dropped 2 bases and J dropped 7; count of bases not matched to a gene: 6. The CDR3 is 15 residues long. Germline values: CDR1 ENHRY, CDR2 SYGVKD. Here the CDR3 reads CAISELPDRGNEQFF. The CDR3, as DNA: TGTGCCATCAGTGAGCTTCCGGACAGGGGTAATGAGCAGTTCTTC.

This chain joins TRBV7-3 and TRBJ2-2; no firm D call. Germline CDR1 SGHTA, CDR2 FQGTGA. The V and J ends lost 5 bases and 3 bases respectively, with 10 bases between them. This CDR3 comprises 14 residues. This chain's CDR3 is CASSPSRDTGELFF. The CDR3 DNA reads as TGTGCCAGCAGCCCGTCCCGAGACACCGGGGAGCTGTTTTTT.